A selection of T cell receptor beta chains follows, all from one sample in a study of cytomegalovirus exposure and HLA in healthy donors. Repertoires were generated with immunoSEQ multiplex PCR, while TCRdb's copy carries only in-frame clones and drops some. The table records under 400,000 clones, 88% of them present only once. The specimen sequenced was PBMCs. These receptors all stem from a man aged 25-40 years in good health and CMV-seronegative. CDR3s include the opening cysteine and the closing phenylalanine or tryptophan. Fields, in order: clone size, D gene, V gene, J gene, CDR3 protein, CDR3 DNA. A D gene is named only where the DNA matches it firmly. Not all rows give a size; the values are once, few, many and, for expanded clones, a class.

NA	TRBD1	TRBV4-3	TRBJ2-6	CASSQGTGAFSGANVLTF	TGCGCCAGCAGCCAGGGGACAGGGGCCTTCTCTGGGGCCAACGTCCTGACTTTC
NA	NA	TRBV5-4	TRBJ2-7	CASSLGTDTAYEQYF	TGTGCCAGCAGCTTGGGGACAGACACCGCTTACGAGCAGTACTTC
NA	NA	TRBV27	TRBJ2-7	CASTGPGGEQYF	TGTGCCAGTACGGGGCCCGGGGGCGAGCAGTACTTC
NA	NA	TRBV9	TRBJ1-4	CASSVGQATTNEKLFF	TGTGCCAGCAGCGTAGGACAGGCTACAACTAATGAAAAACTGTTTTTT
NA	NA	TRBV19	TRBJ2-7	CASSFAGSNYEQYF	TGTGCCAGTAGTTTCGCAGGGTCGAACTACGAGCAGTACTTC
NA	NA	TRBV6-5	TRBJ1-2	CASRDNDRRNYGYTF	TGTGCCAGCAGAGATAACGACAGACGTAACTATGGCTACACCTTC
few	TRBD1	TRBV4-1	TRBJ2-7	CASSQTWTGTHEQYF	TGCGCCAGCAGCCAAACTTGGACAGGGACCCACGAGCAGTACTTC
NA	NA	TRBV7-9	TRBJ2-5	CASSLMTGQETQYF	TGTGCCAGCAGCTTAATGACAGGACAGGAGACCCAGTACTTC
once	TRBD1	TRBV5-5	TRBJ1-2	CASSSPGQGGYGYTF	TGTGCCAGCAGCTCCCCGGGACAGGGCGGCTATGGCTACACCTTC
NA	TRBD1	TRBV19	TRBJ2-2	CASSQGQGSGAGELFF	TGTGCCAGTAGCCAAGGACAGGGGAGTGGTGCCGGGGAGCTGTTTTTT
NA	TRBD2	TRBV5-1	TRBJ2-1	CASSLNSGGARYNEQFF	TGCGCCAGCAGCTTGAACAGCGGGGGGGCCAGATACAATGAGCAGTTCTTC
NA	TRBD2	TRBV7-9	TRBJ2-1	CASSTTSGGTEQFF	TGTGCCAGCAGCACCACTAGCGGGGGTACTGAGCAGTTCTTC